This is a list of T cell receptor beta chains from one sample in a study of T cells in Graves' hyperthyroidism and ophthalmopathy. TCRdb reprocessed the multiplex PCR reads with MiXCR, giving one entry per CDR3 protein. This sample carries fewer than 750,000 distinct CDR3 sequences, over 12% of them seen once, and the ten largest clones take over 3.5%. The specimen was blood. Receptors originate from a middle-aged woman with Graves' ophthalmopathy. The CDR3 runs from the conserved cysteine through the conserved F or W. The order of the fields is D gene, clone size, V gene, J gene, CDR3 DNA, CDR3 protein. The D gene is left open where the match is weak. Size tells how often a clone was seen (once, few, many) or the class of an expanded clone, and some rows leave it out.

TRBD2	-	TRBV11-2	TRBJ2-7	TGTGCCAGCAGCTTATTACCTAGCGGGCCCTCGGGCGAGCAGTACTTC	CASSLLPSGPSGEQYF
-	-	TRBV15	TRBJ1-5	TGTGCCACCAGCAGAGATCTAGATCAGCCCCAGCATTTT	CATSRDLDQPQHF
TRBD2	many	TRBV6-5	TRBJ2-7	TGTGCCAGCAGCCGGCCCTCTCAACGGCGGGAGGGCCGCTCCTACGAGCAGTACTTC	CASSRPSQRREGRSYEQYF
TRBD1	many	TRBV6-1	TRBJ2-7	TGTGCCAGCAGCTTTTTGACAGGGCCCTACGAGCAGTACTTC	CASSFLTGPYEQYF
-	-	TRBV27	TRBJ1-6	TGTGCCAGCGGCCCACAGGGATTCTCCTATAATTCACCCCTCCACTTT	CASGPQGFSYNSPLHF
-	-	TRBV28	TRBJ2-7	TGTGCCAGCAGTTTATCAGGGGTGGACTACGAGCAGTACTTC	CASSLSGVDYEQYF
-	many	TRBV2	TRBJ1-1	TGTGCCAGCCAAGGGGGAATGACTGAAGCTTTCTTT	CASQGGMTEAFF
-	many	TRBV10-3	TRBJ1-6	TGTGCCATCAAGGGATATAATTCACCCCTCCACTTT	CAIKGYNSPLHF
-	few	TRBV7-8	TRBJ2-2	TGTGCCAGCAGTCTCTCTCTCGGGGGAACCGGGGAGCTGTTTTTT	CASSLSLGGTGELFF
TRBD2	many	TRBV5-1	TRBJ2-7	TGCGCCAGCAGCCCGCGGACTAGCGGGAGGTCAAACTACGAGCAGTACTTC	CASSPRTSGRSNYEQYF
TRBD2	-	TRBV12-3/TRBV12-4	TRBJ2-2	TGTGCCACCAAGACCAGATGGGCGGGAGTGACCACCGGGGAGCTGTTTTTT	CATKTRWAGVTTGELFF
-	few	TRBV29-1	TRBJ1-1	TGCAGCGTTGAAAACAGGATGAACACTGAAGCTTTCTTT	CSVENRMNTEAFF
TRBD1	few	TRBV29-1	TRBJ2-7	TGCAGCGTCGTTCTTGGACAGGGAGACCCCTACGAGCAGTACTTC	CSVVLGQGDPYEQYF
-	many	TRBV11-1	TRBJ2-5	TGTGCCAGCAGCTACTCTCAGGGGAGGCCTGGAGAGACCCAGTACTTC	CASSYSQGRPGETQYF